The sequence of this TCR beta chain was determined in a study of T cells in Graves' hyperthyroidism and ophthalmopathy. Overall study: Peripheral blood was acquired at first diagnosis, ahead of any therapy whatsoever.

Study conclusions and caveats: Most thyroid clonotypes expanded above 0.001 appeared in blood too.

From RNA transcripts, TCR beta CDR3 regions were amplified. Using the HTBI primer set, a first-round RT-PCR was run on the TCR CDR3. Using its own MiXCR run on the multiplex PCR reads, TCRdb lists one record per CDR3 protein. The sample lists about 290,000 distinct CDR3 sequences; 16% were seen once. Hyperthyroidism had been newly diagnosed in patients aged 18 to 65, and its duration was under 2 months. Exclusion criteria comprised uncontrolled infection, other autoimmune disease, pregnancy or lactation. The CDR3 totals 12 residues. The V end lost 7 bases, the J end lost 8 bases, and 17 bases lay between the germline ends. Germline loops: CDR1 SQVTM, CDR2 ANQGSEA. Turning to this clonotype: Its antigen is unidentified.

The source is a man younger than 40 with Graves' hyperthyroidism. The sequencing input was blood. This chain uses TRBV29-1 with TRBJ1-2, with D perhaps matching TRBD1 (6 bases). The CDR3 is CSATVAGEGYTF. CDR3 sequence (DNA): TGCAGCGCCACAGTCGCAGGGGAGGGCTACACCTTC.